Below are 12 T cell receptor beta chains sequenced from a single sample in a study of T cells in localized non-small cell lung cancer. The repertoire was sequenced with immunoSEQ multiplex PCR; TCRdb's copy has only in-frame clones and lacks some. The repertoire holds about 15,000 clones, with roughly 85% as singletons. This specimen consisted of peripheral blood, obtained before any cancer treatment. Source of these receptors: a female donor over 55 with stage I squamous cell lung carcinoma.

This clone was seen a handful of times. J is TRBJ2-3 and V is TRBV7-9; D is perhaps TRBD2 (5 bases). The CDR3 runs to 14 residues. V was pared by 8 bases and J by 4 bases, with 16 bases between. The germline gives CDR1 SEHNR, CDR2 FQNEAQ (reference sequence). The CDR3: CASCRGIAADTQYF. CDR3 nucleotide sequence: TGTGCCAGCTGCCGGGGAATTGCAGCAGATACGCAGTATTTT. Drawing the rest from reference TRBV7-9 and TRBJ2-3, the complete variable domain is DTGVSQNPRHKITKRGQNVTFRCDPISEHNRLYWYRQTLGQGPEFLTYFQNEAQLEKSRLLSDRFSAERPKGSFSTLEIQRTEQGDSAMYLCASCRGIAADTQYFGPGTRLTVL.

This sequence joins TRBV7-3 and TRBJ2-2, with 9 nucleotides matching TRBD1. The CDR3 consists of 15 residues. The V gene end was trimmed by 1 base and the J gene end by 9 bases; junction bases not matched to a gene: 6. Germline CDR1 is SGHTA and CDR2 is FQGTGA. The CDR3, as DNA: TGTGCCAGCAGCTTAAGAAGTACAGGGGGCCGGGAGCTGTTTTTT. Protein product: CASSLRSTGGRELFF.

The rearrangement uses TRBV7-6 and TRBJ2-7, with D possibly TRBD1 on 5 matching bases. The ends were cut back, 4 bases at V and 2 bases at J, with 12 bases in the middle. This CDR3 has 14 residues. Looked up from germline, CDR1 is SGHVS and CDR2 is FNYEAQ. CDR3 nucleotides: TGTGCCAGCAGCTCCGGACACGCTACCTACGAGCAGTACTTC. This sequence encodes CASSSGHATYEQYF.

This rearrangement joins TRBV7-9 to TRBJ2-1; either TRBD1 or TRBD2 may supply D (5 bases each). From germline, CDR1 is SEHNR and CDR2 FQNEAQ (reference sequence). The V and J ends lost 5 bases and 12 bases respectively, with 11 bases between them. The CDR3 is 11 residues long. The CDR3 loop reads CASSPRDGQFF. As DNA, the CDR3 is TGTGCCAGCAGCCCCAGGGACGGGCAGTTCTTC.

This chain links TRBV2 with TRBJ1-1; maybe TRBD1 (5 bases). The CDR3 loop spans 13 amino acids. Trimming removed 7 bases at V and 6 bases at J, with 15 bases between. Germline lookup yields CDR1 SNHLY and CDR2 FYNNEI. This CDR3 reads CASKGQGGSEAFF. CDR3 nucleotide sequence: TGTGCCAGCAAAGGGCAGGGAGGCTCTGAAGCTTTCTTT.

The rearrangement joins TRBV29-1 to TRBJ2-5; D might be TRBD1 (6 bases). Germline V gene sequence: CDR1 SQVTM, CDR2 ANQGSEA. With 4 bases removed from V and 3 bases from J, the gap between germline ends came to 9 bases. CDR3 length: 12 residues. The CDR3, as DNA: TGCAGCGTTGGACAGGAGAAAGAGACCCAGTACTTC. It codes for CSVGQEKETQYF.

The chain recombines TRBV7-2 with TRBJ2-4; D unclear. The germline V gene has CDR1 SGHTA and CDR2 FQGNSA. The V gene lost 1 base and the J gene lost 9 bases, with 7 bases spanning the gap. The CDR3 is made up of 12 amino acids. The CDR3 DNA reads TGTGCCAGCAGCTTAGGACACCCCATTCAGTACTTC. This sequence encodes CASSLGHPIQYF.

The CDR3 loop reads CASSYSTVQPQHF. The DNA of the CDR3 is TGTGCCAGCTCATACTCTACAGTTCAGCCCCAGCATTTT. V and J are TRBV18 and TRBJ1-5; unclear D gene. Germline CDR1 and CDR2: KGHSH and LQKENI. The CDR3 runs to 13 residues. Between the trimmed V and J ends, which lost 5 bases and 6 bases, there was a span of 11 bases.

V gene TRBV4-3 combines with J gene TRBJ1-6, with D maybe TRBD1 (5 bases). CDR1 LGHNA and CDR2 YSLEER come from the germline V gene. V was shortened by 4 bases and J by 6 bases, with 19 bases between the two germline ends. The CDR3 covers 17 residues. This chain's CDR3 is CASSPEAIGEGNSPLHF. The CDR3, as DNA: TGCGCCAGCAGCCCCGAAGCTATAGGGGAGGGTAATTCACCCCTCCACTTT.

V gene TRBV2 combines with J gene TRBJ2-2; no clear D. The V and J ends lost 5 bases and 6 bases respectively, with 13 bases between them. Germline V gene sequence: CDR1 SNHLY, CDR2 FYNNEI. The CDR3 is made up of 14 amino acids. The DNA of the CDR3 is TGTGCCAGCAGTTCCTCGACAAGCGCCGGGGAGCTGTTTTTT. It codes for CASSSSTSAGELFF.

The chain links TRBV19 to TRBJ1-1; possible D gene TRBD1, 6 bases. This CDR3 contains 14 residues. The V and J ends lost 1 base and 1 base respectively, with 7 bases between them. The germline CDR1 and CDR2 sequences are LNHDA and SQIVND (reference sequence). CDR3 bases: TGTGCCAGTAGTATAGGGACAGAGAACACTGAAGCTTTCTTT. It translates to CASSIGTENTEAFF.

The rearrangement links TRBV14 to TRBJ2-3; D remains unclear. Looked up from germline, CDR1 is SGHDN and CDR2 is FVKESK. V shed 2 bases and J shed 0 bases, with 9 bases lying between them. The CDR3 has 15 amino acids. Here the CDR3 reads CASSQTKLSTDTQYF. CDR3 in DNA: TGTGCCAGCAGCCAAACCAAACTTAGCACAGATACGCAGTATTTT.